Below, 30 T cell receptor beta chains from the same sample are listed, as sequenced in a study of regulatory T cells in long-lasting Graves disease. Time point noted: newly diagnosed GD, antithyroid drugs for less than 3 months. Isolated PBMC RNA provided the starting material for the TCR library. Construction of TCR beta libraries relied on iRepertoire HTBI primers and on Arm-PCR targeting CDR3 regions. MiXCR, run by TCRdb on the multiplex PCR reads, gives a single entry per CDR3 protein. The sample lists around 420,000 distinct CDR3 sequences; approximately 15% were seen once. A further study also used this sample, focusing on T cells in Graves' hyperthyroidism and ophthalmopathy.

The material sequenced was peripheral blood mononuclear cells (PBMCs), taken at new diagnosis, from a patient treated with antithyroid drugs. These receptors all stem from a woman between 35 and 50 years old with Graves disease.

This clonotype was counted many times. The genes are TRBV28 and TRBJ2-1, with 13 bases fitting TRBD2. Germline CDR1 MDHEN, CDR2 SYDVKM. This CDR3 spans 17 amino acids. Trimming took 6 bases from V and 6 from J; bases not matched to a gene: 11. The CDR3 DNA reads TGTGCCAGCAGCCGCGGACTAGCGGGAGTTTTTCGCAATGAGCAGTTCTTC. Its translation: CASSRGLAGVFRNEQFF.

There are a few counts of this clonotype. V and J are TRBV6-5 and TRBJ2-7; a weak D match, TRBD2 (5 bases). Trimming cost V 4 bases and J 4 bases, with 17 bases left between them. The germline V gene has CDR1 MNHEY and CDR2 SVGAGI. The CDR3 covers 15 residues. CDR3 coding DNA: TGTGCCAGCAGTTCCGGGCCCCCGACGGGATACGAGCAGTACTTC. The encoded protein is CASSSGPPTGYEQYF.

A few counts support this clonotype. CDR3: CASSLSRPLNTQYF. DNA of the CDR3: TGCGCCAGCAGCTTATCACGACCTTTGAATACGCAGTATTTT. The chain recombines TRBV5-1 with TRBJ2-3; no clear D gene. Germline V lookup: CDR1 SGHRS, CDR2 YFSETQ. The CDR3 covers 14 residues. Deletions cut 2 bases from V and 7 bases from J, with 14 bases between.

This clonotype was observed many times. The chain recombines TRBV7-2 with TRBJ1-4; D call uncertain. The CDR3 totals 14 residues. The V end lost 5 bases, the J end lost 0 bases, and 7 bases lay between the germline ends. The germline V gene has CDR1 SGHTA and CDR2 FQGNSA. DNA for the CDR3: TGTGCCAGCAGCCCCAGAGCAACTAATGAAAAACTGTTTTTT. This encodes CASSPRATNEKLFF.

The table lists this clonotype with many counts. The chain joins TRBV11-3 to TRBJ1-6; no firm D call. The ends were cut back, 3 bases at V and 0 bases at J, with 15 bases in the middle. The CDR3 has 18 residues. The germline gives CDR1 SGHNT, CDR2 YENEEA. The DNA for the CDR3 is TGTGCCAGCAGCTTTCTCTCATACGGGAGCTCCTATAATTCACCCCTCCACTTT. This gives the protein CASSFLSYGSSYNSPLHF.

This clonotype was detected ten times or more. The V and J genes are TRBV28 and TRBJ2-1, with D perhaps TRBD2 (5 bases). Trimming removed 3 bases at V and 4 bases at J, with 16 bases between. This CDR3 contains 16 residues. Germline V gene data show CDR1 as MDHEN and CDR2 as SYDVKM. The CDR3 loop is CASSLSVRELYNEQFF. The CDR3 DNA is TGTGCCAGCAGTTTGTCTGTCCGGGAACTTTACAATGAGCAGTTCTTC.

This clonotype was detected only a few times. The genes are TRBV29-1 and TRBJ1-1; D not certain. This CDR3 contains 13 residues. From germline, CDR1 is SQVTM and CDR2 ANQGSEA. The germline V and J ends were trimmed by 3 bases and 5 bases, with 13 bases remaining between them. The CDR3 DNA reads as TGCAGCGTTGAGACCAATCTAGGGACTGAAGCTTTCTTT. Encoded protein: CSVETNLGTEAFF.

V and J are TRBV7-9 and TRBJ2-2; D may match TRBD1 or TRBD2 (5 bases each). This CDR3 is 16 amino acids long. Germline-derived CDR1 and CDR2 are SEHNR and FQNEAQ (reference sequence). Trimming left V 4 bases short and J 2 bases short, with 14 bases between. CDR3 region: CASSWGPEDNTGELFF. The CDR3, as DNA: TGTGCCAGCAGCTGGGGACCGGAAGACAACACCGGGGAGCTGTTTTTT.

Ten or more counts support this clonotype. This chain connects TRBV3-1 to TRBJ1-1; 8 nucleotides align to TRBD1. Germline CDR1 reads LGHDT; CDR2 reads YNNKEL (reference sequence). This CDR3 is 17 amino acids long. V was clipped by 1 base and J by 4 bases; unmatched bases: 11. CDR3 region: CASSQGGRGPLGTEAFF. The CDR3 DNA is TGTGCCAGCAGCCAAGGAGGCAGGGGGCCCTTAGGCACTGAAGCTTTCTTT.

This clonotype was counted ten times or more. This chain joins TRBV20-1 and TRBJ2-5; 8 positions match TRBD1. Germline loops: CDR1 DFQATT, CDR2 SNEGSKA (reference sequence). The ends lost 5 bases at V and 0 bases at J; junction bases unmatched: 8. The CDR3 totals 15 residues. CDR3 nucleotides: TGCAGTGCTTTGTGGACAGGGATAAACCAAGAGACCCAGTACTTC. Its protein product is CSALWTGINQETQYF.

In its sample, this clonotype was seen many times. The rearrangement uses TRBV28 and TRBJ1-6, with D uncertain. Germline V lookup: CDR1 MDHEN, CDR2 SYDVKM. V was pared by 10 bases and J by 0 bases, with 7 bases between. This CDR3 has 13 residues. CDR3 amino acids: CATGDSYNSPLHF. The CDR3 bases are TGTGCCACTGGGGACTCCTATAATTCACCCCTCCACTTT.

There are many counts of this clonotype. The chain couples TRBV11-3 to TRBJ2-5; 7 bases align to TRBD1. V dropped 5 bases and J dropped 0; count of bases not matched to a gene: 6. Germline V lookup: CDR1 SGHNT, CDR2 YENEEA. The CDR3 covers 15 residues. DNA of the CDR3: TGTGCCAGCAGCCTGGGACAGCCCAACCAAGAGACCCAGTACTTC. Its protein is CASSLGQPNQETQYF. Drawing the rest from reference TRBV11-3 and TRBJ2-5, the complete variable domain is EAGVVQSPRYKIIEKKQPVAFWCNPISGHNTLYWYLQNLGQGPELLIRYENEEAVDDSQLPKDRFSAERLKGVDSTLKIQPAELGDSAVYLCASSLGQPNQETQYFGPGTRLLVL.

This clonotype was picked up many times. The gene calls are TRBV28 and TRBJ2-7; tentatively, D is TRBD1 (6 bases). V was shortened by 3 bases and J by 3 bases, with 18 bases between the two germline ends. This CDR3 region has 16 residues. Germline loops: CDR1 MDHEN, CDR2 SYDVKM. The CDR3 DNA follows: TGTGCCAGCAGTTTTGGGGGACACAGGCGGTTCTACGAGCAGTACTTC. This translates into CASSFGGHRRFYEQYF.

V and J are TRBV27 and TRBJ2-2; D is ambiguous. The CDR3 length is 14 residues. CDR1 and CDR2 from the germline V gene are MNHEY and SMNVEV (reference sequence). Trimming removed 6 bases from V and 7 bases from J, with 15 bases in between. Written as DNA, the CDR3 is TGTGCCAGCAGCCTTCGGCCCCATATCGGGGAGCTGTTTTTT. Its protein product is CASSLRPHIGELFF.

This clonotype was observed many times. This chain uses TRBV30 with TRBJ2-3; the D is unclear. This CDR3 is 13 amino acids long. Trimming pared 8 bases from V and 4 bases from J, leaving 16 bases between. Per germline, CDR1 GTSNPN and CDR2 SVGIG (reference sequence). CDR3 nucleotide sequence: TGTGCCAGTCACTACGGTGGGCCAGATACGCAGTATTTT. Translating gives CASHYGGPDTQYF.

This clonotype was counted between two and nine times. This could be a read error, since a much larger clone is one nucleotide away. The chain uses TRBV20-1 and TRBJ2-3, with D tentatively TRBD2 (5 bases). Germline V gene data show CDR1 as DFQATT and CDR2 as SNEGSKA (reference sequence). The CDR3 has 12 amino acids. V was pared by 3 bases and J by 1 base, with 5 bases between. DNA of the CDR3: TGCAGTGCTAGCGGGGGCACAGATACGCAGTATTTT. It codes for CSASGGTDTQYF.

This clonotype was seen many times. The V gene is TRBV12-3 or TRBV12-4, the J gene TRBJ2-3, with 7 nucleotides matching TRBD2. The V gene end was trimmed by 6 bases and the J gene end by 3 bases; junction bases not matched to a gene: 6. This CDR3 comprises 14 residues. CDR3 in DNA: TGTGCCAGCAGGCGACTAGCTGGGACAGATACGCAGTATTTT. It encodes CASRRLAGTDTQYF.

This clonotype showed up many times. The chain combines TRBV28 with TRBJ1-5; 7 positions agree with TRBD1. The ends lost 6 bases at V and 1 base at J; junction bases unmatched: 9. CDR3 length: 16 residues. Looked up from germline, CDR1 is MDHEN and CDR2 is SYDVKM. In DNA form, the CDR3 reads TGTGCCAGCAGCCCACGGACGGGACAGAGCAATCAGCCCCAGCATTTT. It yields the protein CASSPRTGQSNQPQHF. Full variable domain (remainder filled in from reference TRBV28 and TRBJ1-5): DVKVTQSSRYLVKRTGEKVFLECVQDMDHENMFWYRQDPGLGLRLIYFSYDVKMKEKGDIPEGYSVSREKKERFSLILESASTNQTSMYLCASSPRTGQSNQPQHFGDGTRLSIL.

Points on this clonotype: A clone one base away is much larger, so this may be a read error. This CDR3 is CASSLGDTFPAFF. The CDR3, as DNA: TGTGCCAGCAGCTTGGGAGACACCTTCCCAGCTTTCTTT. The rearrangement joins TRBV5-6 to TRBJ1-1; D gene uncertain. Germline V gene sequence: CDR1 SGHDT, CDR2 YYEEEE. The V end lost 0 bases, the J end lost 10 bases, and 13 bases lay between the germline ends. CDR3 length: 13 residues.

V gene TRBV28 combines with J gene TRBJ2-2; D call uncertain. CDR3 length: 16 residues. V was trimmed by 1 base and J by 7 bases, leaving 16 bases between them. Per the germline V gene, CDR1 is MDHEN and CDR2 is SYDVKM. Here the CDR3 DNA reads TGTGCCAGCAGTTTATTCGCCCGGCTAGTCGGCGGGGAGCTGTTTTTT. This translates into CASSLFARLVGGELFF. Complete variable domain (other parts from reference TRBV28 and TRBJ2-2): DVKVTQSSRYLVKRTGEKVFLECVQDMDHENMFWYRQDPGLGLRLIYFSYDVKMKEKGDIPEGYSVSREKKERFSLILESASTNQTSMYLCASSLFARLVGGELFFGEGSRLTVL.

The genes are TRBV6-1 and TRBJ1-1, with a weak D call TRBD1 (5 bases). From germline, CDR1 is MNHNS and CDR2 SASEGT. Trimming pared 6 bases from V and 2 bases from J, leaving 10 bases between. This CDR3 comprises 13 residues. Written as DNA, the CDR3 is TGTGCCAGCAGATCACAGGAAAACACTGAAGCTTTCTTT. Protein sequence: CASRSQENTEAFF.

Turning to this clonotype: Given a much more abundant clone one base away, this may be a read error. This chain connects TRBV6-2 or TRBV6-3 to TRBJ1-6, with TRBD1 as a possible D gene (6 bases). Germline CDR1 is MNHEY and CDR2 is SVGEGT. CDR3 length: 16 amino acids. CDR3 coding DNA: TGTGACAGCAGGCCCCCGGGGGACACGACGCCAGAACCCCTCCACTTT. Translating gives CDSRPPGDTTPEPLHF.

The chain combines TRBV18 with TRBJ1-4; no definite D call. Germline CDR1 KGHSH, CDR2 LQKENI. Trimming shortened V by 3 bases and J by 12 bases, and 17 bases separated the two germline ends. CDR3 length: 14 amino acids. The CDR3 region has the DNA TGTGCCAGCTCACCCTCCGGGCATATCGGGGAACTGTTTTTT. Translation gives CASSPSGHIGELFF.

This clonotype occurred many times. The V and J genes are TRBV28 and TRBJ2-3; D is unresolved. V was clipped by 2 bases and J by 3 bases, with 9 bases between them. This CDR3 region has 14 residues. Germline V gives CDR1 MDHEN, CDR2 SYDVKM. The CDR3 coding sequence is TGTGCCAGCAGTTTAGGGATAAAGACAGATACGCAGTATTTT. Protein sequence: CASSLGIKTDTQYF. Using reference TRBV28 and TRBJ2-3 for the parts outside the CDR3, the full variable domain is DVKVTQSSRYLVKRTGEKVFLECVQDMDHENMFWYRQDPGLGLRLIYFSYDVKMKEKGDIPEGYSVSREKKERFSLILESASTNQTSMYLCASSLGIKTDTQYFGPGTRLTVL.

This clonotype is a singleton in its sample. The chain links TRBV11-2 to TRBJ1-1; D is unresolved. Germline values: CDR1 SGHAT, CDR2 FQNNGV. The V and J ends lost 3 bases and 5 bases respectively, with 13 bases between them. The CDR3 has 14 residues. In DNA, the CDR3 is TGTGCCAGCAGCTTGGTGGGGTACGGGACTGAAGCTTTCTTT. Amino acids: CASSLVGYGTEAFF.

This clonotype was detected many times. The chain employs TRBV11-2 and TRBJ2-5; D possibly uses TRBD1 or TRBD2 (6 bases each). The CDR3 is 15 amino acids. Germline V lookup: CDR1 SGHAT, CDR2 FQNNGV. The V and J ends lost 1 base and 4 bases respectively, with 13 bases between them. DNA for the CDR3: TGTGCCAGCAGCTTAGGTGGAGGGGGTAGAGAGACCCAGTACTTC. It is translated as CASSLGGGGRETQYF.

This clonotype was counted many times. V gene TRBV30 combines with J gene TRBJ2-7, with D perhaps TRBD2 (6 bases). V lost 2 bases to trimming and J lost 4 bases, with 15 bases between them. Germline CDR1 reads GTSNPN; CDR2 reads SVGIG (reference sequence). The CDR3 consists of 14 residues. CDR3 nucleotides: TGTGCCTGGAGTCGGGGGACCCTCGGGTACGAGCAGTACTTC. Its translation is CAWSRGTLGYEQYF.

This clonotype has a count of ten or more. The J gene is TRBJ2-5, the V gene TRBV2; D gene uncertain. Germline CDR1 SNHLY, CDR2 FYNNEI. The V end was cut by 1 base, the J end by 1 base, with 13 bases between. The CDR3 spans 16 residues. The CDR3 spells CASSEGVRAPQETQYF. CDR3 in DNA: TGTGCCAGCAGTGAAGGGGTACGGGCCCCCCAAGAGACCCAGTACTTC.

This clonotype was detected only a few times. Given the absence of the conserved phenylalanine or tryptophan at the CDR3 end, a read error is likely. Because the CDR3's place on the DNA is in doubt, the DNA is left out and the CDR3 is given as listed by TCRdb. J is TRBJ2-1 and V is TRBV7-2; the D call of TRBD2 is as the table states it, not checked on the DNA. The CDR3 region is 13 residues in length, termini included. The germline V gene encodes CDR1 SGHTA and CDR2 FQGNSA. The CDR3 here is CASSLGQAGGLLS.

This clonotype was seen only a few times. This chain uses TRBV27 with TRBJ2-3, with 12 bases lining up with TRBD1. Germline V CDR1 and CDR2: MNHEY, SMNVEV (reference sequence). Trimming at V came to 6 bases and at J to 7 bases, leaving 8 bases not matched to a gene. The CDR3 has 15 residues. CDR3 in amino acids: CASSPGTGGKNTQYF. CDR3 nucleotide sequence: TGTGCCAGCAGCCCCGGGACAGGGGGCAAAAATACGCAGTATTTT.